These T cell receptor beta chains were read from a single sample in a study of molecular identifiers for immune sequencing clone quantification. One entry per CDR3 protein results from TCRdb running MiXCR on the PCR reads. The data hold about 640,000 distinct CDR3 sequences, with just under 20% observed a single time. The sample comprised naive CD8+ T cells from blood, with Jurkat cell RNA spiked in. The receptors were sampled from a human donor in good health. Some libraries in this study had Jurkat cell RNA spiked in. Each CDR3 is given with its conserved first and last residue. D genes are given only for firm matches. Clone size appears in some rows only: once, few, many, or a class for an expanded clone.

>NA|TRBJ1-4|TRBV4-3|TRBD1
TGCGCCAGCAGCGTTGACAGGGTGCTTGAAAAACTGTTTTTT
CASSVDRVLEKLFF
>NA|TRBJ2-2|TRBV4-1|TRBD2
TGCGCCAGCAGCCAGCGACTAGCGGATATCTCGAACACCGGGGAGCTGTTTTTT
CASSQRLADISNTGELFF
>few|TRBJ2-1|TRBV5-1|NA
TGCGCCAGCAGCTCGGTCCCGTGGCCTCCGGAGGTCTACAATGAGCAGTTCTTC
CASSSVPWPPEVYNEQFF
>many|TRBJ2-5|TRBV27|TRBD1
TGTGCCAGCAGTTTATCGAGGACAGGGTTGGAGACCCAGTACTTC
CASSLSRTGLETQYF
>many|TRBJ2-7|TRBV10-3|NA
TGTGCCATCAGTGAGTCAACAGGGTACTACGAGCAGTACTTC
CAISESTGYYEQYF
>NA|TRBJ2-5|TRBV28|NA
TGTGCCAGCAGGAATCCACAGGGTCTAGGGGAGACCCAGTACTTC
CASRNPQGLGETQYF
>many|TRBJ2-7|TRBV6-2/TRBV6-3|NA
TGTGCCAGCAGTAAACAGGGATACGAGCAGTACTTC
CASSKQGYEQYF
>many|TRBJ1-3|TRBV27|NA
TGTGCCAGCAGTCCCATCAGCTCTGGAAACACCATATATTTT
CASSPISSGNTIYF
>NA|TRBJ1-2|TRBV12-3/TRBV12-4|NA
TGTGCCAGCAGTTCCCTCATAGCCGGTGGCGCGGAGGGCTACACCTTC
CASSSLIAGGAEGYTF
>NA|TRBJ2-1|TRBV5-1|NA
TGCGCCAGCGGCTTTAGTGAGCAGTTCTTC
CASGFSEQFF
>many|TRBJ1-2|TRBV29-1|NA
TGCAGCGTTGTTGGGGGAGAGTCCTATGGCTACACCTTC
CSVVGGESYGYTF
>many|TRBJ2-2|TRBV12-3/TRBV12-4|TRBD1
TGTGCCAGCAGTTACAGGGGGATGGGCGGGGAGCTGTTTTTT
CASSYRGMGGELFF
>many|TRBJ2-6|TRBV7-8|NA
TGTGCCAGCAGCGGAAGGACAGTTGGGGCCAACGTCCTGACTTTC
CASSGRTVGANVLTF
>few|TRBJ2-1|TRBV5-5|TRBD2
TGTGCCAGCAGCCCGACTAGCGGGAGGCTGGTCAATGAGCAGTTCTTC
CASSPTSGRLVNEQFF
>NA|TRBJ2-5|TRBV28|NA
TGTGCCAGCAGTTACCCGCCCGAGGCCCCCCGCGGGCAAGAGACCCAGTACTTC
CASSYPPEAPRGQETQYF
>many|TRBJ1-5|TRBV7-9|TRBD1
TGTGCCAGCAGCGATGGGGACAGTAGCAATCAGCCCCAGCATTTT
CASSDGDSSNQPQHF
>many|TRBJ1-4|TRBV6-5|NA
TGTGCCAGCAGTCTTCGGTATAGCGAAAAACTGTTTTTT
CASSLRYSEKLFF
>many|TRBJ2-7|TRBV7-6|NA
TGTGCCAGCAGCTCGGCGGGCGGAAGATTCGGAGAGCAGTACTTC
CASSSAGGRFGEQYF
>NA|TRBJ2-3|TRBV7-9|TRBD1
TGTGCCAGCGGGCCCCGGGACAGGGGAACAGATACGCAGTATTTT
CASGPRDRGTDTQYF
>few|TRBJ1-4|TRBV4-3|NA
TGCGCCAGCAGCCAGGAGACATTGGCTAATGAAAAACTGTTTTTT
CASSQETLANEKLFF
>many|TRBJ1-4|TRBV2|NA
TGTGCCAGCAGTGAAGGAACCACAGCAACTAATGAAAAACTGTTTTTT
CASSEGTTATNEKLFF
>NA|TRBJ2-1|TRBV7-3|NA
TGTGCCAGCAGCTTCTCGAAGAGCTCCTACAATGAGCAGTTCTTC
CASSFSKSSYNEQFF
>NA|TRBJ1-5|TRBV6-2/TRBV6-3|NA
TGTGCCAGCAGAAACAGGGAGTCGGGCAATCAGCCCCAGCATTTT
CASRNRESGNQPQHF
>many|TRBJ2-1|TRBV20-1|NA
TGCAGTGCTAGCCCGACAGGATACTACAATGAGCAGTTCTTC
CSASPTGYYNEQFF
>NA|TRBJ2-2|TRBV21-1|NA
TGTGCCAGCAGCAAAGTGAGGACTATACACACCGGGGAGCTGTTTTTT
CASSKVRTIHTGELFF
>many|TRBJ2-7|TRBV28|NA
TGTGCCAGCAGTGTGATCATCTACGAGCAGTACTTC
CASSVIIYEQYF
>many|TRBJ2-7|TRBV5-6|NA
TGTGCCAGCAGCGTGAGTGTTGGGACACGAGCCTACGAGCAGTACTTC
CASSVSVGTRAYEQYF
>NA|TRBJ2-2|TRBV29-1|TRBD2
TGCAGCGTTGCATTTGGACTAGCGGGAGGGCTAAACACCGGGGAGCTGTTTTTT
CSVAFGLAGGLNTGELFF
>many|TRBJ2-3|TRBV7-2|NA
TGTGCCAGCAGCTTAGTATTCCAAGGGGGTGATACGCAGTATTTT
CASSLVFQGGDTQYF
>many|TRBJ2-3|TRBV7-8|NA
TGTGCCAGCAGCTTAGCGTCCACCGGGAGCACAGATACGCAGTATTTT
CASSLASTGSTDTQYF
>NA|TRBJ2-1|TRBV2|TRBD2
TGTGCCAGCAGTGCGGGAGTGGGGGGGAACTACAATGAGCAGTTCTTC
CASSAGVGGNYNEQFF
>few|TRBJ2-2|TRBV27|NA
TGTGCCAGCAGTTGGACGGGACCGAACACCGGGGAGCTGTTTTTT
CASSWTGPNTGELFF
>few|TRBJ2-7|TRBV7-9|NA
TGTGCCAGCAGCCCCCCCCCGGGGGCCTACGAGCAGTACTTC
CASSPPPGAYEQYF
>few|TRBJ2-7|TRBV27|NA
TGTGCCAGCAGGCCCTGGGGTTCTTCCTACGAGCAGTACTTC
CASRPWGSSYEQYF
>NA|TRBJ2-7|TRBV12-3/TRBV12-4|TRBD1
TGTGCCAGCAGTTTTGTAGGGACAGCAACCTACGAGCAGTACTTC
CASSFVGTATYEQYF
>NA|TRBJ2-1|TRBV7-9|NA
TGTGCCAGCAGCTCCCGTGGGCAGACGGGCCTTTACAATGAGCAGTTCTTC
CASSSRGQTGLYNEQFF
>many|TRBJ2-1|TRBV30|TRBD2
TGTGCCTGGAGTATGGGACTAGCTCCAAATGCCTACAATGAGCAGTTCTTC
CAWSMGLAPNAYNEQFF
>NA|TRBJ2-7|TRBV4-3|NA
TGCGCCAGCAGCCAAGATAGGATAGGGGCCTACGAGCAGTACTTC
CASSQDRIGAYEQYF
>many|TRBJ1-6|TRBV6-5|NA
TGTGCCAGCAGTTACTCGGGTAATTCACCCCTCCACTTT
CASSYSGNSPLHF
>many|TRBJ2-3|TRBV11-2|TRBD2
TGTGCCAGCAGCTTAGTCCGGGAGGGGGCAGATACGCAGTATTTT
CASSLVREGADTQYF
>NA|TRBJ2-7|TRBV27|TRBD2
TGTGCCAGCAGAATGGGACTAGCGGGAGTTGGGGCCTACGAGCAGTACTTC
CASRMGLAGVGAYEQYF
>NA|TRBJ2-3|TRBV6-6|NA
TGTGCCAGCAGTTACGGTGGGGGGCTTAGCACAGATACGCAGTATTTT
CASSYGGGLSTDTQYF
>many|TRBJ2-7|TRBV19|NA
TGTGCCAGTAGTCCAAAGGCCGGGTTAACAGCCTACGAGCAGTACTTC
CASSPKAGLTAYEQYF
>many|TRBJ2-3|TRBV20-1|TRBD2
TGCAGTGCTAGAGTCTCCCCACTAGCGACAGATACGCAGTATTTT
CSARVSPLATDTQYF
>many|TRBJ1-1|TRBV6-1|NA
TGTGCCAGCAGTGAAGCAGGTCCGGGAACTGAAGCTTTCTTT
CASSEAGPGTEAFF
>few|TRBJ1-2|TRBV19|NA
TGTGCCAGTAGTATAGCTGGAGAGGACCCCTATGGCTACACCTTC
CASSIAGEDPYGYTF
>NA|TRBJ2-1|TRBV7-9|NA
TGTGCCAGCGACTCCTACAATGAGCAGTTCTTC
CASDSYNEQFF
>many|TRBJ2-2|TRBV12-3/TRBV12-4|NA
TGTGCCAGCAGTCTTATTCTCACCGGGGAGCTGTTTTTT
CASSLILTGELFF
>NA|TRBJ1-1|TRBV2|NA
TGTGCCAGCAGTGAAGCTGGGGTGAACACTGAAGCTTTCTTT
CASSEAGVNTEAFF
>many|TRBJ2-3|TRBV29-1|NA
TGCAGCGTTAGGATGGATACGCAGTATTTT
CSVRMDTQYF
>many|TRBJ1-1|TRBV27|NA
TGTGCCAGCAGTAGCAGGGTCTCTCCGAACACTGAAGCTTTCTTT
CASSSRVSPNTEAFF
>few|TRBJ2-2|TRBV4-3|NA
TGCGCCAGCAGCCAAATAAGGGGGAACACCGGGGAGCTGTTTTTT
CASSQIRGNTGELFF
>many|TRBJ2-3|TRBV5-6|TRBD2
TGTGCCAGCAGCTGGGGGGCCGTGGTAGCGGGAGGGCCTACAGATACGCAGTATTTT
CASSWGAVVAGGPTDTQYF
>few|TRBJ2-7|TRBV5-6|NA
TGTGCCAGCAGCTTTACTGTGGACAGTGTTTCCTACGAGCAGTACTTC
CASSFTVDSVSYEQYF
>NA|TRBJ2-1|TRBV6-2/TRBV6-3|TRBD2
TGTGCCAGCAGTTACGTCCCTAGCGGGTACAATGAGCAGTTCTTC
CASSYVPSGYNEQFF
>NA|TRBJ2-1|TRBV5-6|TRBD2
TGTGCCAGCAGCTGGGGGGGAGGGAGCTCCTACAATGAGCAGTTCTTC
CASSWGGGSSYNEQFF
>many|TRBJ2-7|TRBV7-9|TRBD2
TGTGCCAGCAGCCAGCGGGAGGTCCCCTACGAGCAGTACTTC
CASSQREVPYEQYF
>many|TRBJ2-7|TRBV7-9|TRBD1
TGTGCCAGCAGCCTAGGGACAGGGGTATCATACGAGCAGTACTTC
CASSLGTGVSYEQYF
>many|TRBJ1-1|TRBV28|NA
TGTGCCAGCAGTTTGGAGACCCACACTGAAGCTTTCTTT
CASSLETHTEAFF
>NA|TRBJ1-1|TRBV6-5|NA
TGTGCCGGCAGTTACTCGGGGGGAGGCACTGAAGCTTTCTTT
CAGSYSGGGTEAFF